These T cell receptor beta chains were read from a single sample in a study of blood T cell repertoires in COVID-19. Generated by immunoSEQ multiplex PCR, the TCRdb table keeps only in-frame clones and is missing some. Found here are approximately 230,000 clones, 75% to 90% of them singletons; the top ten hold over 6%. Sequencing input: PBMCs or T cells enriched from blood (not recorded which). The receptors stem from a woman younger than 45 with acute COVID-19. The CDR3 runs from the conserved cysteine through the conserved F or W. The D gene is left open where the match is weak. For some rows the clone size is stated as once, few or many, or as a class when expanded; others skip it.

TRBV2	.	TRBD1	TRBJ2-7	CASIEGQGVYEQYF	TGTGCCAGCATCGAGGGGCAGGGGGTGTACGAGCAGTACTTC
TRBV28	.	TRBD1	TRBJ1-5	CASSQGQGGPNQPQHF	TGTGCCAGCAGTCAAGGACAGGGAGGACCCAATCAGCCCCAGCATTTT
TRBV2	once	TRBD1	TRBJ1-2	CASSEQGANGYTF	TGTGCCAGCAGTGAACAGGGGGCCAATGGCTACACCTTC
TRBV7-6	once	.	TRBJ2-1	CASSPPGTNQQFF	TGTGCCAGCAGCCCTCCCGGGACAAATCAGCAGTTCTTC
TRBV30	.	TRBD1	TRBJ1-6	CAWRPRTGGNSPLHF	TGTGCCTGGAGACCCAGGACAGGGGGTAATTCACCCCTCCACTTT
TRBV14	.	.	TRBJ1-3	CASSQADTIYF	TGTGCCAGCAGCCAAGCAGACACCATATATTTT
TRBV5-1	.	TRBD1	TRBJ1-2	CASGSTGIGYTF	TGCGCCAGCGGCTCGACAGGGATCGGCTACACCTTC
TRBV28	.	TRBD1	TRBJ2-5	CASSTGQGGETQYF	TGTGCCAGCAGTACGGGACAGGGGGGCGAGACCCAGTACTTC
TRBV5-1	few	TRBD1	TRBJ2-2	CASSSEPGTGNTGELFF	TGCGCCAGCAGCTCCGAACCCGGGACAGGGAACACCGGGGAGCTGTTTTTT
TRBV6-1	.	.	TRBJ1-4	CASSEVGTEKLFF	TGTGCCAGCAGTGAAGTCGGTACGGAAAAACTGTTTTTT
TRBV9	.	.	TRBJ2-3	CASSPRLVSGTDTQYF	TGTGCCAGCAGCCCAAGACTAGTTTCTGGCACAGATACGCAGTATTTT
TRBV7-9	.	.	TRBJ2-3	CASSPLSDTQYF	TGTGCCAGCAGCCCCCTATCAGATACGCAGTATTTT
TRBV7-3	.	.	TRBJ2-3	CASSLTGTDTQYF	TGTGCCAGCAGCTTAACCGGCACAGATACGCAGTATTTT
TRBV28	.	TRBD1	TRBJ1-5	CASSIQGAGQPQHF	TGTGCCAGCAGCATACAGGGGGCCGGTCAGCCCCAGCATTTT
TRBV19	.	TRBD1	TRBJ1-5	CASSPTGGHSNQPQHF	TGTGCCAGTAGTCCAACAGGGGGCCATAGCAATCAGCCCCAGCATTTT
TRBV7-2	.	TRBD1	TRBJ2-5	CASKGQGIGAQYF	TGTGCCAGCAAAGGACAGGGGATTGGGGCCCAGTACTTC
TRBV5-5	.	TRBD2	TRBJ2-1	CASSPVAGGPEYNEQFF	TGTGCCAGCAGCCCGGTAGCGGGAGGCCCTGAATACAATGAGCAGTTCTTC
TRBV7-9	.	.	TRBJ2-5	CASQGIQETQYF	TGTGCCAGCCAGGGGATTCAAGAGACCCAGTACTTC
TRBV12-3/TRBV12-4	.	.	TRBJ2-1	CASSSNFNEQFF	TGTGCCAGCAGTTCCAACTTCAATGAGCAGTTCTTC
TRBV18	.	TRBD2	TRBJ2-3	CASSTTSGGTDTQYF	TGTGCCAGCTCAACTACTAGCGGGGGTACAGATACGCAGTATTTT
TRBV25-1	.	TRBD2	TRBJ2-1	CASSEYLAGGYNEQFF	TGTGCCAGCAGTGAATATCTAGCGGGGGGGTACAATGAGCAGTTCTTC
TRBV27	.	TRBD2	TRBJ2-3	CASRVSGGASDTQYF	TGTGCCAGCAGGGTTAGCGGGGGGGCCTCAGATACGCAGTATTTT
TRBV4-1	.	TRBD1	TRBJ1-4	CASSPRPGDRVLEKLFF	TGCGCCAGCAGCCCAAGACCGGGGGACAGAGTTTTAGAAAAACTGTTTTTT
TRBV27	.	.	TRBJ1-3	CASRSTRSSGNTIYF	TGTGCCAGCAGGTCGACTCGATCCTCTGGAAACACCATATATTTT
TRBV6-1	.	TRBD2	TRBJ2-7	CASSYPAGDYEQYF	TGTGCCAGCAGTTATCCAGCGGGAGATTACGAGCAGTACTTC
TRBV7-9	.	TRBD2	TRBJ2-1	CASSSGLAAGFGQFF	TGTGCCAGCAGCTCCGGACTAGCGGCCGGTTTCGGGCAGTTCTTC
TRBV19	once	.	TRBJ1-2	CASSTTDTNYGYTF	TGTGCCAGTAGTACGACGGACACTAACTATGGCTACACCTTC
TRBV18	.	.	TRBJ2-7	CASSPMDREGGEQYF	TGTGCCAGCTCACCCATGGACAGGGAGGGCGGCGAGCAGTACTTC
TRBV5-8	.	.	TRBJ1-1	CASSLVLTEAFF	TGTGCCAGCAGCTTGGTACTCACTGAAGCTTTCTTT
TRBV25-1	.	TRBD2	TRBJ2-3	CASSESSGNPTDTQYF	TGTGCCAGCAGTGAATCTAGCGGGAACCCCACAGATACGCAGTATTTT
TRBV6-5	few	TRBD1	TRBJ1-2	CASNQGGTGGYGYTF	TGTGCCAGCAACCAAGGCGGGACAGGGGGATATGGCTACACCTTC
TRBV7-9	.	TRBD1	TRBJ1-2	CASRPGGSGGYTF	TGTGCCAGCAGGCCAGGGGGCTCAGGGGGCTACACCTTC
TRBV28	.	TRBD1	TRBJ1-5	CASRTTGPNQPQHF	TGTGCCAGCAGAACGACAGGGCCCAATCAGCCCCAGCATTTT
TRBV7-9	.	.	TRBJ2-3	CASSPYYTDTQYF	TGTGCCAGCAGCCCTTACTACACAGATACGCAGTATTTT
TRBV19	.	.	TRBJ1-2	CASSNTGTNYGYTF	TGTGCCAGTAGTAACACAGGGACAAACTATGGCTACACCTTC
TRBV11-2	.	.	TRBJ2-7	CASSLGLLSSGVSYEQYF	TGTGCCAGCAGCTTAGGTCTCCTATCGAGCGGAGTTTCCTACGAGCAGTACTTC
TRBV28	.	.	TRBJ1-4	CASSLWGGEQKLFF	TGTGCCAGCAGTTTATGGGGGGGGGAACAGAAACTGTTTTTT
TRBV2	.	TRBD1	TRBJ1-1	CAGRYGQANTEAFF	TGTGCCGGCAGATATGGACAGGCCAACACTGAAGCTTTCTTT
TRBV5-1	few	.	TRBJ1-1	CASSLDNNLAFF	TGCGCCAGCAGCTTGGACAACAATCTGGCTTTCTTT
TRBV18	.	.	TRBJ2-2	CASSPSSDSVITGELFF	TGTGCCAGCTCACCAAGTTCAGACAGCGTGATCACCGGGGAGCTGTTTTTT
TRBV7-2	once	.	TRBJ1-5	CASSPRGGNQPQHF	TGTGCCAGCAGCCCCAGGGGTGGCAATCAGCCCCAGCATTTT
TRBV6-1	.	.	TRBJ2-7	CASSDRLDYEQYF	TGTGCCAGCAGTGACCGACTCGACTACGAGCAGTACTTC
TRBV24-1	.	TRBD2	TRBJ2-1	CATSGLAGVGEQFF	TGTGCCACCAGTGGTCTAGCGGGGGTTGGTGAGCAGTTCTTC
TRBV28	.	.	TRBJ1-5	CASSPTQGLHSNQPQHF	TGTGCCAGCAGTCCCACCCAGGGTCTTCATAGCAATCAGCCCCAGCATTTT
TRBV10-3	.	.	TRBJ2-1	CAISEIWKGQNEQFF	TGTGCCATCAGTGAGATATGGAAGGGGCAAAATGAGCAGTTCTTC
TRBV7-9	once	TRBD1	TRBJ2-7	CASSPRDREQYF	TGTGCCAGCAGCCCGAGGGACAGGGAGCAGTACTTC
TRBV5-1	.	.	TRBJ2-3	CASTPWGWGTDTQYF	TGCGCCAGCACCCCATGGGGCTGGGGCACAGATACGCAGTATTTT
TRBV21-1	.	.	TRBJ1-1	CASSKVGQGSTEAFF	.
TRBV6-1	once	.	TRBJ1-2	CASSEVLESGYTF	TGTGCCAGCAGTGAAGTACTTGAAAGTGGCTACACCTTC
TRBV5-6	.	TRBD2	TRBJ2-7	CASRRRTSGSPYEQYF	TGTGCCAGCAGACGGAGGACTAGCGGGAGTCCCTACGAGCAGTACTTC